The clone carrying this T cell receptor (beta chain) was counted a few times. Its cognate antigen is unknown. This sample was taken from a study of Graves' ophthalmopathy and Graves' hyperthyroidism. At the level of the study: Samples of peripheral blood were obtained at initial diagnosis, prior to treatment of any kind.

Ophthalmopathy donors were characterized by moderate-to-severe activity, CAS of at least 3, NOSPECS of at least 4, and duration under 3 months. CDR1 and CDR2 (germline): SEHNR, FQNEAQ (reference sequence). V shed 5 bases and J 4 bases; nucleotides not matched to a gene: 4. The CDR3 runs 15 residues. Study conclusions and caveats: A model built from 13 signatures distinguished ophthalmopathy from stable hyperthyroidism with 87.88% sensitivity and approximately 81% specificity. The majority of expanded thyroid clonotypes above 0.001 frequency also occurred in blood.

Amplified material comprised TCR beta CDR3 regions derived from RNA transcripts. RT-PCR with HTBI primers came first, then second-round multiplex PCR. TCRdb reprocessed the multiplex PCR reads with MiXCR, giving one entry per CDR3 protein. This sample has 600,000 to 950,000 distinct CDR3 sequences, with 35% to 50% found just once. Source material: peripheral blood. This chain joins TRBV7-9 and TRBJ2-7; 14 bases are a match to TRBD2. The clonotype was recovered from an adult man with Graves' ophthalmopathy. The CDR3 bases are TGTGCCAGCAGCGCTCGGACTAGCGGGAGGTACGAGCAGTACTTC. Translating it yields CASSARTSGRYEQYF.